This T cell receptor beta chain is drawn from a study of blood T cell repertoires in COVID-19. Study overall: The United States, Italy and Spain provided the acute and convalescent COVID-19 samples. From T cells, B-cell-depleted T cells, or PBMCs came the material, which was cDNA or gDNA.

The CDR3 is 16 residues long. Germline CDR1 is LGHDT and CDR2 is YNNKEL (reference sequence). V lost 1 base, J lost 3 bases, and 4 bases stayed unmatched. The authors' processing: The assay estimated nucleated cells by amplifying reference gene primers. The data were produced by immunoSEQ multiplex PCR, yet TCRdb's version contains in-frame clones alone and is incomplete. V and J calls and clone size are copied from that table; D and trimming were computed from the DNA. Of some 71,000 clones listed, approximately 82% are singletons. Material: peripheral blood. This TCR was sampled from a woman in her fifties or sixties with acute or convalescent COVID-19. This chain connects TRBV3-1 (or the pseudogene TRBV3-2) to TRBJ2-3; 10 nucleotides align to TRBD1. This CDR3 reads CASSQARDRGTDTQYF. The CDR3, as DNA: TGTGCCAGCAGCCAAGCCAGGGACAGGGGAACAGATACGCAGTATTTT.